The source of this TCR beta chain is a study of blood T cell repertoires in COVID-19. Overall study context: T cells, B-cell-depleted T cells, or PBMCs provided the cDNA or gDNA that served as material.

Cohorts were assigned according to the clinical history that participants reported. In the authors' methods: Cell counts per sample came from amplifying reference gene primers. Here immunoSEQ multiplex PCR was the method, and the copy in TCRdb shows in-frame clones only, minus some. D and trimming were read from the DNA, whereas the V and J calls and clone size are those reported in that table. The repertoire holds 100,000 or so clones, with 80% to 90% as singletons. Sequences were obtained from PBMCs or T cells enriched from blood (not recorded which). This TCR was sampled from a woman between 50 and 59 years old who had recovered from COVID-19.

The CDR3 sequence is CASSLTPGLAGGMTDTQYF. CDR3 in DNA: TGTGCCAGCAGTTTAACCCCCGGACTAGCGGGGGGGATGACAGATACGCAGTATTTT. The chain uses TRBV27 and TRBJ2-3, with 15 nucleotides matching TRBD2. Germline lookup yields CDR1 MNHEY and CDR2 SMNVEV (reference sequence). J lost 3 bases, V lost 2 bases, and 9 bases had no gene match. The CDR3 runs to 19 residues.